This TCR beta chain was observed in a study of cytomegalovirus exposure and HLA in healthy donors. Study in general: In a previous analysis, 100 million to 140 million unique TCR beta sequences were found from about 190 million T cells.

Use of 60 Vbeta and 13 Jbeta primers characterized the PCR. As processed by the authors: Later analysis identified approximately 80 million unique TCR beta chains, about 10 million shared. Assay: immunoSEQ multiplex PCR; the TCRdb copy retains only in-frame clones and omits some. The V and J calls and clone size were taken over from that table, and D and trimming were inferred from the DNA. This table holds about 94,000 clones, around 66% found once. V was clipped by 1 base and J by 5 bases, with 14 bases between them. The CDR3 is 15 residues long. Germline V gene data show CDR1 as MGHRA and CDR2 as YSYEKL.

The sample was PBMCs. The chain is built from TRBV4-1 and TRBJ2-5; possibly TRBD2 for D (6 bases). The TCR comes from a man under 40 in good health and CMV-seronegative. The CDR3 nucleotides read TGCGCCAGCAGCCAAGCCGGGACTCCATTGGAGACCCAGTACTTC. Encoded protein: CASSQAGTPLETQYF.